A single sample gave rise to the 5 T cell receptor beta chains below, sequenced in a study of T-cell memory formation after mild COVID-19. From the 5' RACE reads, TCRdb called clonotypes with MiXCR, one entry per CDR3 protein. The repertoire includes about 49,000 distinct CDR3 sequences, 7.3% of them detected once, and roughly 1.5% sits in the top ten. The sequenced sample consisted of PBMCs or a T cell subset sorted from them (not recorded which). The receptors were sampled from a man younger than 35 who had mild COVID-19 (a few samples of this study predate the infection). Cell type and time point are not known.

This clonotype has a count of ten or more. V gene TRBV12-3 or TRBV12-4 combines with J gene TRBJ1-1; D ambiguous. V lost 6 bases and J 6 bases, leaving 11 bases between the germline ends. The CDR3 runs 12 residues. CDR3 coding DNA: TGTGCCAGCAGCCGAGGGCGATCTGAAGCTTTCTTT. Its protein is CASSRGRSEAFF.

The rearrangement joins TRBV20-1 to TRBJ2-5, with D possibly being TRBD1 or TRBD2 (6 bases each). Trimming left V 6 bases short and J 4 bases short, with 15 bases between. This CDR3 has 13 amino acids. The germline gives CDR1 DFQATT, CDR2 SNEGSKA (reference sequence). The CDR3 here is CSAGRGAPETQYF. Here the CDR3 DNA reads TGCAGTGCAGGAAGGGGGGCCCCAGAGACCCAGTACTTC.

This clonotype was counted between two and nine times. CDR3 nucleotides: TGTGCCAGCAGCCCAGCCGACAGCTACGAGCAGTACTTC. Translating it yields CASSPADSYEQYF. The gene calls are TRBV7-6 and TRBJ2-7; weak D call: TRBD1 (5 bases). Germline lookup yields CDR1 SGHVS and CDR2 FNYEAQ. The CDR3 consists of 13 residues. V shed 5 bases and J shed 3 bases, with 11 bases lying between them.

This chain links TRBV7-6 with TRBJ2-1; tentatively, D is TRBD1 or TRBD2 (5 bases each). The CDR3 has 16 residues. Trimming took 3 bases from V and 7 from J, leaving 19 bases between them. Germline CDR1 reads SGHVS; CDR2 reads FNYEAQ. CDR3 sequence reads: CASSLGETSLGNEQFF. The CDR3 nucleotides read TGTGCCAGCAGCTTGGGGGAGACTTCCCTAGGGAATGAGCAGTTCTTC.

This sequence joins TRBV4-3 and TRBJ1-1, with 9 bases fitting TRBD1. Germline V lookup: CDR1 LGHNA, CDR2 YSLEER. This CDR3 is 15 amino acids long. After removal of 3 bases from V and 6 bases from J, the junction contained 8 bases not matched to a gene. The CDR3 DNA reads TGCGCCAGCAGCCATCAGGACAGGGGTGTGGCTGAAGCTTTCTTT. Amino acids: CASSHQDRGVAEAFF.